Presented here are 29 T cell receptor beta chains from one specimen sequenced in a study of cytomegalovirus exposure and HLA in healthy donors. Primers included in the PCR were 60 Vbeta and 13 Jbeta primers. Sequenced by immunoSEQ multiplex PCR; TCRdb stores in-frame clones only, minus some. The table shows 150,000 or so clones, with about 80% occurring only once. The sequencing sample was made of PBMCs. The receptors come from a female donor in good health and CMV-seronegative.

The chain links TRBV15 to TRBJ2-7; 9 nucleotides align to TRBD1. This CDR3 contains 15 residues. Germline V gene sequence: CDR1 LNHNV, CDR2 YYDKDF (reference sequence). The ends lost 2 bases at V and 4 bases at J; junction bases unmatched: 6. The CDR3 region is CATSRPPGQGYEQYF. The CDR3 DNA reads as TGTGCCACCAGCAGACCTCCGGGACAGGGTTACGAGCAGTACTTC.

The CDR3 protein is CASSPDRTTYEQYF. DNA of the CDR3: TGTGCCAGCAGCCCGGACAGGACCACCTACGAGCAGTACTTC. The chain carries TRBV13 and TRBJ2-7; 7 bases are a match to TRBD1. CDR1 is PRHDT and CDR2 is FYEKMQ in the germline V gene (reference sequence). Losses at the gene ends were 5 bases for V and 2 bases for J; bases not matched to a gene: 6. There are 14 residues in the CDR3.

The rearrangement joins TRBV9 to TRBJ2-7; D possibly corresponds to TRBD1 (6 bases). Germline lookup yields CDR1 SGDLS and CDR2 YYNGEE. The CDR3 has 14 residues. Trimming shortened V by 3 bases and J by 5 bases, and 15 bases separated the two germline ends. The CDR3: CASSGSQGSDEQYF. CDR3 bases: TGTGCCAGCAGCGGGTCACAGGGATCGGACGAGCAGTACTTC.

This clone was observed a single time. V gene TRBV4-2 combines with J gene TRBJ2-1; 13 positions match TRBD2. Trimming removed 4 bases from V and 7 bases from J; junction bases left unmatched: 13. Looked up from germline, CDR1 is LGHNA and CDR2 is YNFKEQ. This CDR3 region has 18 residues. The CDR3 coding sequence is TGTGCCAGCAGCCCAGGCCAACTAGCGGGAGGGGAATGGAATGAGCAGTTCTTC. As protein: CASSPGQLAGGEWNEQFF.

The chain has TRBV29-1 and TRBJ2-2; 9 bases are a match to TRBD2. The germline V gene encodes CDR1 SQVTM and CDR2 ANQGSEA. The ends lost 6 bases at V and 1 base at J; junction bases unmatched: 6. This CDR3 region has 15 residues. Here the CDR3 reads CSVGGLAENTGELFF. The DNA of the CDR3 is TGCAGCGTCGGGGGACTAGCTGAGAACACCGGGGAGCTGTTTTTT.

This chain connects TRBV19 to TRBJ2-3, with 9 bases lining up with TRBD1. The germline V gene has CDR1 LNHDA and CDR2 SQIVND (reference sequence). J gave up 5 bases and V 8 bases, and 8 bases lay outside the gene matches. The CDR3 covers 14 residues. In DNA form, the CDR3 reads TGTGCCAGTGGGCCGGGACAGGGAATAGATACGCAGTATTTT. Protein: CASGPGQGIDTQYF.

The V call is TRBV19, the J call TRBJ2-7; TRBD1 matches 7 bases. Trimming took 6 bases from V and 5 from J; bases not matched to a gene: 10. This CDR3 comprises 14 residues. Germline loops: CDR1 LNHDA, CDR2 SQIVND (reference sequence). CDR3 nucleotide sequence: TGTGCCAGTAGCCCCGGGACAGCATTTCACGAGCAGTACTTC. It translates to CASSPGTAFHEQYF.

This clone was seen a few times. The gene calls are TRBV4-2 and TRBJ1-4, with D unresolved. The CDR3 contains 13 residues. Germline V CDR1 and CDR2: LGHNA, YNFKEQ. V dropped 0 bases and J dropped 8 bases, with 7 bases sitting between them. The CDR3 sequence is CASSQDRREKLFF. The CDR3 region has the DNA TGTGCCAGCAGCCAAGATCGGCGGGAAAAACTGTTTTTT.

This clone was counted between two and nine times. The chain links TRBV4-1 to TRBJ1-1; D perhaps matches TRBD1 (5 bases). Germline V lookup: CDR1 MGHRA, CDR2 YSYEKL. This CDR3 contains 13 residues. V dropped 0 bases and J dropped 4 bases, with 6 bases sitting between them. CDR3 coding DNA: TGCGCCAGCAGCCAAGAAAGGGGCACTGAAGCTTTCTTT. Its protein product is CASSQERGTEAFF.

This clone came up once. CDR3 residues: CAIRGGQPGSYEQYF. CDR3 sequence (DNA): TGTGCCATCAGGGGAGGACAACCCGGGAGCTACGAGCAGTACTTC. The chain uses TRBV10-3 and TRBJ2-7; a possible D gene is TRBD2 (6 bases). V was trimmed by 6 bases and J by 3 bases, leaving 18 bases between them. The germline V gene encodes CDR1 ENHRY and CDR2 SYGVKD. This CDR3 has 15 amino acids.

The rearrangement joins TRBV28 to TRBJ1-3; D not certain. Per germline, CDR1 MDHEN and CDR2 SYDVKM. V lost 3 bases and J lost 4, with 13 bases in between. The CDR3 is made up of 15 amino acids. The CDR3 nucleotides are TGTGCCAGCAGTTTCACGACGGCAGGAGGAAACACCATATATTTT. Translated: CASSFTTAGGNTIYF.

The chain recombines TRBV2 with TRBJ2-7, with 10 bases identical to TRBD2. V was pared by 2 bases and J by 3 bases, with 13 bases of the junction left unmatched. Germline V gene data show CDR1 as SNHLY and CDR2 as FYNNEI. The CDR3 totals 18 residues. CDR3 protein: CASSEPSGRARTVYEQYF. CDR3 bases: TGTGCCAGCAGTGAACCCAGCGGGAGGGCTCGCACGGTCTACGAGCAGTACTTC.

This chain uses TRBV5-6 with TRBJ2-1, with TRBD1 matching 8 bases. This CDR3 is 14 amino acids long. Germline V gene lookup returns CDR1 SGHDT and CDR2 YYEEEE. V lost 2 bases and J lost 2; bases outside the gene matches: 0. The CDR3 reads CASSLQGAYNEQFF. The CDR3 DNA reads TGTGCCAGCAGCTTACAGGGGGCCTACAATGAGCAGTTCTTC.

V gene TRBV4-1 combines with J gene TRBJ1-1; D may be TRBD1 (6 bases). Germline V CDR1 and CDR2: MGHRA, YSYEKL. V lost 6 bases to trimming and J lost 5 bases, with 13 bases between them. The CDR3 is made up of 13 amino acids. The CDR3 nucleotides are TGCGCCAGCAGGAATACAGGGCGTACTGAAGCTTTCTTT. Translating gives CASRNTGRTEAFF.

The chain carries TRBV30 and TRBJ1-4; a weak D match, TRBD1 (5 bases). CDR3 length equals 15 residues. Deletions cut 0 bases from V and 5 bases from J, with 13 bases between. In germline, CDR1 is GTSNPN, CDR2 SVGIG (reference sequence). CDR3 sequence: CAWSVHGAANEKLFF. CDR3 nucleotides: TGTGCCTGGAGTGTACATGGGGCAGCAAATGAAAAACTGTTTTTT.

CDR3 residues: CASSLQGGEQFF. The CDR3 nucleotides are TGTGCCAGCAGCTTACAGGGGGGTGAGCAGTTCTTC. This chain uses TRBV5-4 with TRBJ2-1; TRBD1 agrees at 8 bases. Germline trimming cut 2 bases from V and 9 bases from J; bases unmatched to any gene: 1. This CDR3 has 12 residues. From germline, CDR1 is SGHNT and CDR2 YYREEE (reference sequence). Full variable domain (missing parts from reference TRBV5-4 and TRBJ2-1): ETGVTQSPTHLIKTRGQQVTLRCSSQSGHNTVSWYQQALGQGPQFIFQYYREEENGRGNFPPRFSGLQFPNYSSELNVNALELDDSALYLCASSLQGGEQFFGPGTRLTVL.

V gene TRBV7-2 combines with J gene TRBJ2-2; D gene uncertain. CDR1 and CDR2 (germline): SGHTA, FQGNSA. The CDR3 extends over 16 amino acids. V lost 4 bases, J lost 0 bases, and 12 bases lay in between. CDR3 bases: TGTGCCAGCAGCTCCCCCTTCCTCGCGAACACCGGGGAGCTGTTTTTT. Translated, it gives CASSSPFLANTGELFF.

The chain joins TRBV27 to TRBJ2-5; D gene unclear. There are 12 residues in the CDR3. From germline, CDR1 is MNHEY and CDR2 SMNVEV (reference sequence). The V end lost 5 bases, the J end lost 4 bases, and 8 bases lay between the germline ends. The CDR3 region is CASSHRGETQYF. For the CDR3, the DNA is TGTGCCAGCAGTCATCGAGGAGAGACCCAGTACTTC.

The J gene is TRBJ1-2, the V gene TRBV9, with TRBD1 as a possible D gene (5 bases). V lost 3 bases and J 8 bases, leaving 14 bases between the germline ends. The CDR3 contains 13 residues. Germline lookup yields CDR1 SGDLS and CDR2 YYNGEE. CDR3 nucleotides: TGTGCCAGCAGCGGGGGCCTTCCGGCCGGCTACACCTTC. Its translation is CASSGGLPAGYTF.

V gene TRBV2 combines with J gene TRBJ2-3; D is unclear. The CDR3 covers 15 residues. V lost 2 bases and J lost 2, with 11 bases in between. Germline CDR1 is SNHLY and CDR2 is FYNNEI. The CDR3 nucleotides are TGTGCCAGCAGTGAAAACCTATTTTACACAGATACGCAGTATTTT. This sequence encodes CASSENLFYTDTQYF. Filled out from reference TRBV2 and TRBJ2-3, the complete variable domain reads EPEVTQTPSHQVTQMGQEVILRCVPISNHLYFYWYRQILGQKVEFLVSFYNNEISEKSEIFDDQFSVERPDGSNFTLKIRSTKLEDSAMYFCASSENLFYTDTQYFGPGTRLTVL.

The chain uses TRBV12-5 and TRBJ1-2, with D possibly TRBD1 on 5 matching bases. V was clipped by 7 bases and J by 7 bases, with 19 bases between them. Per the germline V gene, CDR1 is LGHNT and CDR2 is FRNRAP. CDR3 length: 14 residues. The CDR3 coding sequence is TGTGCTAGTGCCACCTGGGGGGGGGTTCGTGGCTACACCTTC. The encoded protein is CASATWGGVRGYTF.

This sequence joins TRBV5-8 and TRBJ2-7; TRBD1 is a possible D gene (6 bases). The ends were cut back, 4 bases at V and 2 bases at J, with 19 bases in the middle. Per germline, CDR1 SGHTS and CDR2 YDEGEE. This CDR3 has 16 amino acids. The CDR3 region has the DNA TGTGCCAGCAGCCCCCGGCTGGCAGGGGCGACCTACGAGCAGTACTTC. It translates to CASSPRLAGATYEQYF.

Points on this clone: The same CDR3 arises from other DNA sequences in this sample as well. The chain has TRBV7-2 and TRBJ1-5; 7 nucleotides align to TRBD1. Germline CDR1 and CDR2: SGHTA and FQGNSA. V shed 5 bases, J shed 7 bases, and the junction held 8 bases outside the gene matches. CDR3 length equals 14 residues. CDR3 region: CASSVRQGTQPQHF. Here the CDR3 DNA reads TGTGCCAGCAGCGTACGACAGGGCACCCAGCCCCAGCATTTT. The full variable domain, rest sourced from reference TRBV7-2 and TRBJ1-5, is GAGVSQSPSNKVTEKGKDVELRCDPISGHTALYWYRQSLGQGLEFLIYFQGNSAPDKSGLPSDRFSAERTGGSVSTLTIQRTQQEDSAVYLCASSVRQGTQPQHFGDGTRLSIL.

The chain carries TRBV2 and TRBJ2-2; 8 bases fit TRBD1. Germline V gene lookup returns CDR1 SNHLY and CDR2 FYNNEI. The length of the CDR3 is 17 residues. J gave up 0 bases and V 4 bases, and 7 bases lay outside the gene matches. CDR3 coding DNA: TGTGCCAGCAGTGCCTCAGGGGGCGCCGCGAACACCGGGGAGCTGTTTTTT. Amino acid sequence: CASSASGGAANTGELFF.

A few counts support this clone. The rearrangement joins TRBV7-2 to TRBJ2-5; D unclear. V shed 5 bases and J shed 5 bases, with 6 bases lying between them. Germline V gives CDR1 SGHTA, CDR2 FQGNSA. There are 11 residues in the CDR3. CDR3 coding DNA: TGTGCCAGCAGCCCCCGGGAGACCCAGTACTTC. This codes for CASSPRETQYF. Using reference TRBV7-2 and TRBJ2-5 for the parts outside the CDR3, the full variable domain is GAGVSQSPSNKVTEKGKDVELRCDPISGHTALYWYRQSLGQGLEFLIYFQGNSAPDKSGLPSDRFSAERTGGSVSTLTIQRTQQEDSAVYLCASSPRETQYFGPGTRLLVL.

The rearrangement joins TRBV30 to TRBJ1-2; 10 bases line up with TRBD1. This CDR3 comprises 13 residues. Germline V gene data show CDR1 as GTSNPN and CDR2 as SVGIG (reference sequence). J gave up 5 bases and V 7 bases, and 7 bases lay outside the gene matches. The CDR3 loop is CAYSRDRGYGYTF. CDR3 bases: TGTGCCTATTCCCGGGACAGGGGATATGGCTACACCTTC.

The CDR3 nucleotides are TGTGCCAGCAGTTTGCCCGGGACAGACTCCTACGAGCAGTACTTC. Its translation is CASSLPGTDSYEQYF. V is TRBV28 and J is TRBJ2-7, with TRBD1 identical over 7 bases. V lost 3 bases and J lost 0; bases outside the gene matches: 5. Germline CDR1 and CDR2: MDHEN and SYDVKM. The CDR3 is 15 residues long.

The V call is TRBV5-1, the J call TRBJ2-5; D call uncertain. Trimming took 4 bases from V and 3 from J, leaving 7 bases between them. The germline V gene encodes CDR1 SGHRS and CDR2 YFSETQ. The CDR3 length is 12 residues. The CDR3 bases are TGCGCCAGCAGCCTATTAGAAGAGACCCAGTACTTC. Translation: CASSLLEETQYF.

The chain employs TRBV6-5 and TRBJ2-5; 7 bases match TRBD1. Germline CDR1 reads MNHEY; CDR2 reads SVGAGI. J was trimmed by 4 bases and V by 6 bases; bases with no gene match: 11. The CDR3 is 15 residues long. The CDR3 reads CASSLKTGVRETQYF. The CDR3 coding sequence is TGTGCCAGCAGCCTTAAAACAGGGGTCCGAGAGACCCAGTACTTC.